Below, 13 T cell receptor beta chains from the same sample are listed, as sequenced in a study of radiation and T cells in renal cell carcinoma. Repertoires were generated with immunoSEQ multiplex PCR, while TCRdb's copy carries only in-frame clones and drops some. In the table there are about 130,000 clones, over 75% of which are singletons. The time point: blood 2 weeks post-SBRT. Regarding treatment: 15 Gy SBRT to primary tumor, nephrectomy 4 weeks later. The sample was blood, taken from a patient whose treatment included radiotherapy and nephrectomy. The receptors originated from a woman aged 55-70 years with renal cell carcinoma.

This chain connects TRBV10-3 to TRBJ2-7, with TRBD1 identical over 8 bases. V was clipped by 2 bases and J by 0 bases; unmatched bases: 6. Germline CDR1 is ENHRY and CDR2 is SYGVKD. The CDR3 loop spans 16 amino acids. For the CDR3, the DNA is TGTGCCATCAGTGAGGGGACAGGACTCTCCTCCTACGAGCAGTACTTC. This gives the protein CAISEGTGLSSYEQYF.

This clone showed up just a few times. The rearrangement joins TRBV27 to TRBJ1-6; the D gene is possibly TRBD1 (5 bases). The CDR3 consists of 14 residues. The germline CDR1 and CDR2 sequences are MNHEY and SMNVEV (reference sequence). V lost 6 bases and J lost 10, with 16 bases in between. CDR3 loop: CASRSPQGYSPLHF. The CDR3 DNA follows: TGTGCCAGCAGGAGCCCTCAGGGTTACTCACCCCTCCACTTT.

The rearrangement joins TRBV30 to TRBJ1-2, with 7 bases lining up with TRBD1. With V trimmed by 1 base and J by 3 bases, 11 bases remained unmatched. The CDR3 spans 16 residues. Germline lookup yields CDR1 GTSNPN and CDR2 SVGIG (reference sequence). CDR3 nucleotide sequence: TGTGCCTGGAGTGGACAGGGCGGTTATGGCCACTATGGCTACACCTTC. Translating gives CAWSGQGGYGHYGYTF.

V and J are TRBV6-6 and TRBJ1-4; D might be TRBD1 (5 bases). Trimming took 6 bases from V and 0 from J, leaving 11 bases between them. Germline values: CDR1 MNHNY, CDR2 SVGAGI (reference sequence). CDR3 length equals 15 residues. Here the CDR3 reads CASSPPGATNEKLFF. CDR3 nucleotides: TGTGCCAGCAGCCCACCGGGGGCAACTAATGAAAAACTGTTTTTT.

The chain joins TRBV4-1 to TRBJ2-7; D call uncertain. The CDR3 runs to 15 residues. V shed 4 bases and J shed 0 bases, with 13 bases lying between them. CDR1 MGHRA and CDR2 YSYEKL come from the germline V gene. CDR3 DNA: TGCGCCAGCAGCCCCAGGTGGGCCAGCTCCTACGAGCAGTACTTC. This sequence encodes CASSPRWASSYEQYF.

The CDR3 region is CASSPMGDPPPGEKLFF. The CDR3 region has the DNA TGTGCCAGCAGTCCTATGGGGGACCCTCCTCCAGGTGAAAAACTGTTTTTT. The gene calls are TRBV28 and TRBJ1-4, with a weak D call TRBD1 (5 bases). This CDR3 is 17 amino acids long. Germline V lookup: CDR1 MDHEN, CDR2 SYDVKM. V shed 5 bases and J shed 7 bases, with 23 bases lying between them.

This chain joins TRBV4-3 and TRBJ1-1, with a weak D call TRBD1 (5 bases). The germline CDR1 and CDR2 sequences are LGHNA and YSLEER. The CDR3 spans 16 residues. Trimming removed 8 bases from V and 3 bases from J, with 22 bases in between. The CDR3 is CASRRARGRVDTEAFF. The CDR3 DNA follows: TGCGCCAGCCGGCGTGCTAGGGGACGGGTAGACACTGAAGCTTTCTTT.

The chain employs TRBV29-1 and TRBJ1-5, with a tentative D call TRBD1 (5 bases). Germline CDR1 is SQVTM and CDR2 is ANQGSEA. V lost 4 bases and J 3 bases, leaving 10 bases between the germline ends. CDR3 length: 13 residues. The CDR3 is CSVAGTDNQPQHF. In nucleotides, the CDR3 is TGCAGCGTTGCGGGGACTGACAATCAGCCCCAGCATTTT.

The chain has TRBV4-1 and TRBJ2-7; D is possibly TRBD1 (5 bases). The CDR3 length is 15 residues. CDR1 and CDR2 (germline): MGHRA, YSYEKL. V gave up 4 bases and J gave up 2 bases, with 15 bases separating them. The CDR3 region has the DNA TGCGCCAGCAGCCCAAAAGGGGCCTATCCCTACGAGCAGTACTTC. Translated, it gives CASSPKGAYPYEQYF.

This clone showed up just a few times. The chain links TRBV4-1 to TRBJ2-2; perhaps TRBD1 as D (5 bases). The CDR3 sequence is 17 residues long. CDR1 is MGHRA, CDR2 YSYEKL, per germline. Between the trimmed V and J ends, which lost 4 bases and 2 bases, there was a span of 17 bases. CDR3 sequence: CASSLLWSRANTGELFF. DNA of the CDR3: TGCGCCAGCAGCCTCCTGTGGTCCAGGGCAAACACCGGGGAGCTGTTTTTT.

The J gene is TRBJ1-2, the V gene TRBV7-9; D is undetermined. V dropped 5 bases and J dropped 1 base, with 11 bases sitting between them. Germline lookup yields CDR1 SEHNR and CDR2 FQNEAQ (reference sequence). The CDR3 extends over 14 amino acids. In nucleotides, the CDR3 is TGTGCCAGCAGCCTTTCCGGACTTAACTATGGCTACACCTTC. Residues: CASSLSGLNYGYTF. The whole variable domain, filled in from reference TRBV7-9 and TRBJ1-2, reads DTGVSQNPRHKITKRGQNVTFRCDPISEHNRLYWYRQTLGQGPEFLTYFQNEAQLEKSRLLSDRFSAERPKGSFSTLEIQRTEQGDSAMYLCASSLSGLNYGYTFGSGTRLTVV.

The chain couples TRBV19 to TRBJ2-1; tentatively, D is TRBD1 or TRBD2 (5 bases each). The CDR3 runs to 15 residues. Germline lookup yields CDR1 LNHDA and CDR2 SQIVND (reference sequence). Trimming stripped 11 bases from V and 0 bases from J, with 17 bases between. The CDR3 reads CAVSQGRSSYNEQFF. The CDR3, as DNA: TGTGCCGTAAGCCAGGGACGAAGCTCCTACAATGAGCAGTTCTTC.

This clone was seen a few times. The gene calls are TRBV6-5 and TRBJ2-7, with D uncertain. Germline-derived CDR1 and CDR2 are MNHEY and SVGAGI. The CDR3 length is 13 residues. V lost 4 bases, J lost 5 bases, and 12 bases lay in between. The CDR3 bases are TGTGCCAGCAGTTTGCGAACAGAACACGAGCAGTACTTC. This encodes CASSLRTEHEQYF.